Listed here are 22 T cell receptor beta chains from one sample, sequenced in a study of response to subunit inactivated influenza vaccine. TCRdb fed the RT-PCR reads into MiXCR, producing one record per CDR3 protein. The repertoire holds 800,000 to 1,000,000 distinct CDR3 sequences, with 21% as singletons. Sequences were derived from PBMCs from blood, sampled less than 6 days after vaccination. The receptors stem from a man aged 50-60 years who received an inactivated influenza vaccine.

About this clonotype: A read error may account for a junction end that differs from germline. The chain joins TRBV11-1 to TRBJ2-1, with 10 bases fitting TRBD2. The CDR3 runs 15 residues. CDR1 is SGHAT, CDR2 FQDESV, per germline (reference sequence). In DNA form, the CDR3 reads TGTGCCAGCGGCTTAGGGCTAGCGGGGGCCAATGAGCAGTTCTTC. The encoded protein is CASGLGLAGANEQFF. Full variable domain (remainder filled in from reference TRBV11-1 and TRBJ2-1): EAEVAQSPRYKITEKSQAVAFWCDPISGHATLYWYRQILGQGPELLVQFQDESVVDDSQLPKDRFSAERLKGVDSTLKIQPAELGDSAMYLCASGLGLAGANEQFFGPGTRLTVL.

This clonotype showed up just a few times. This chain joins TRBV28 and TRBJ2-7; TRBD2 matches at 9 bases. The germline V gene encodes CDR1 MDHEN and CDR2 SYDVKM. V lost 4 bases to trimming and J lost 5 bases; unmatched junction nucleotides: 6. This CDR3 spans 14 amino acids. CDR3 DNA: TGTGCCAGCAGTTCTAGCGGGATACGCCACGAGCAGTACTTC. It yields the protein CASSSSGIRHEQYF. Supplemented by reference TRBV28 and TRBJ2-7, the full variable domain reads DVKVTQSSRYLVKRTGEKVFLECVQDMDHENMFWYRQDPGLGLRLIYFSYDVKMKEKGDIPEGYSVSREKKERFSLILESASTNQTSMYLCASSSSGIRHEQYFGPGTRLTVT.

CDR3 sequence (DNA): TGTGCCAGCAGCCCCTCGCAGGCGACCTCTAGGACTGAAGCTTTCTTT. It is translated as CASSPSQATSRTEAFF. This chain uses TRBV4-2 with TRBJ1-1; D is undetermined. The CDR3 is 16 residues long. Per germline, CDR1 LGHNA and CDR2 YNFKEQ. The germline V and J ends were trimmed by 4 bases and 5 bases, with 20 bases remaining between them.

The CDR3 is CASSSPSDRVTGELFF. The CDR3 DNA follows: TGTGCCAGCAGCTCCCCCTCGGACAGGGTAACCGGGGAGCTGTTTTTT. The rearrangement joins TRBV7-9 to TRBJ2-2; 8 bases fit TRBD1. With V trimmed by 4 bases and J by 5 bases, 9 bases remained unmatched. This CDR3 is 16 amino acids long. Germline V gene sequence: CDR1 SEHNR, CDR2 FQNEAQ (reference sequence).

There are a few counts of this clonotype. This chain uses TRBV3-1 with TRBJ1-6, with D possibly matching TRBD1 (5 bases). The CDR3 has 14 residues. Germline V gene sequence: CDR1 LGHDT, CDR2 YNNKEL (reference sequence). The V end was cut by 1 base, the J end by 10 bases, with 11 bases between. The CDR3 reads CASSQVRGESPLHF. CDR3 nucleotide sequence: TGTGCCAGCAGCCAAGTGAGGGGCGAATCACCCCTCCACTTT.

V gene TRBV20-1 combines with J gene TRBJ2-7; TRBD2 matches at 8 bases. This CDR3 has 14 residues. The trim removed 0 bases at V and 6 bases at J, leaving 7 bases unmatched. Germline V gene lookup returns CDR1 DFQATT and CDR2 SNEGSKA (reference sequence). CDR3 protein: CSAREAGGACEQYF. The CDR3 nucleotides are TGCAGTGCTAGAGAGGCCGGGGGGGCCTGCGAGCAGTACTTC.

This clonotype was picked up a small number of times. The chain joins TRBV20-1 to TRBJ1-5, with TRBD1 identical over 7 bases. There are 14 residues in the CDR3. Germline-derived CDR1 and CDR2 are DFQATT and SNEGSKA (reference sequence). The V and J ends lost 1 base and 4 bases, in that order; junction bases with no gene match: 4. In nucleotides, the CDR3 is TGCAGTGCTAGAGCTTCGACAGGGAATCAGCCCCAGCATTTT. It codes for CSARASTGNQPQHF.

CDR3 nucleotide sequence: TGTGCCAGCAGCTTAATGGGAACCACCGGGGAGCTGTTTTTT. This sequence encodes CASSLMGTTGELFF. This chain uses TRBV11-3 with TRBJ2-2; D is ambiguous. This CDR3 has 14 amino acids. V was shortened by 2 bases and J by 4 bases, with 8 bases between the two germline ends. In germline, CDR1 is SGHNT, CDR2 YENEEA. The variable domain in full, completed from reference TRBV11-3 and TRBJ2-2, reads EAGVVQSPRYKIIEKKQPVAFWCNPISGHNTLYWYLQNLGQGPELLIRYENEEAVDDSQLPKDRFSAERLKGVDSTLKIQPAELGDSAVYLCASSLMGTTGELFFGEGSRLTVL.

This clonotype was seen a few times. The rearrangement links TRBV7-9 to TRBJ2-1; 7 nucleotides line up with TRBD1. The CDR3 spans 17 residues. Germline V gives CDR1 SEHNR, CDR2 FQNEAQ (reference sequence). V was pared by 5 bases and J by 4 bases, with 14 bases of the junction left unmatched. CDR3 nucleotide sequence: TGTGCCAGCAGCGACGGGACAGACAACCTGAAATACAATGAGCAGTTCTTC. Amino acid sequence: CASSDGTDNLKYNEQFF.

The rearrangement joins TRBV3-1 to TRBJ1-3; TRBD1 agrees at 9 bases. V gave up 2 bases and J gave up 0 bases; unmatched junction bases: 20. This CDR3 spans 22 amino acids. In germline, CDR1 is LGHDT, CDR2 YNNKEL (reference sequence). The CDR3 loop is CASSQFTGTGTRSQHSGNTIYF. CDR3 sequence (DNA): TGTGCCAGCAGCCAATTCACCGGGACAGGGACTCGATCTCAACACTCTGGAAACACCATATATTTT.

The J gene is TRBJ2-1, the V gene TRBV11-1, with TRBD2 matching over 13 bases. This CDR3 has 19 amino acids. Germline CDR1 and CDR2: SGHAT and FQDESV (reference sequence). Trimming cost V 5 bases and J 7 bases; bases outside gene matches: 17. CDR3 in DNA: TGTGCCAGCAGCACAACGAAGGTGGGGACTAGCGGGAATACGAATGAGCAGTTCTTC. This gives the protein CASSTTKVGTSGNTNEQFF.

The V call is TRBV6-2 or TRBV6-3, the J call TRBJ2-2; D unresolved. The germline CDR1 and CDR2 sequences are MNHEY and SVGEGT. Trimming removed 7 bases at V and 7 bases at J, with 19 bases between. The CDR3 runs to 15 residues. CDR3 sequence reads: CASTKLSGRGGELFF. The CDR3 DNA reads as TGTGCCAGCACCAAACTATCGGGCAGAGGCGGGGAGCTGTTTTTT.

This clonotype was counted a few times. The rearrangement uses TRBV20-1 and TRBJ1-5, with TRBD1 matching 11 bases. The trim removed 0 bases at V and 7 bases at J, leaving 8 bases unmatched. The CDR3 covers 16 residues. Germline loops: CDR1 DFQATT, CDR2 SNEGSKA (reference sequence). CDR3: CSARDPGQGAYQPQHF. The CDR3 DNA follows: TGCAGTGCTAGAGACCCCGGACAGGGGGCATACCAGCCCCAGCATTTT.

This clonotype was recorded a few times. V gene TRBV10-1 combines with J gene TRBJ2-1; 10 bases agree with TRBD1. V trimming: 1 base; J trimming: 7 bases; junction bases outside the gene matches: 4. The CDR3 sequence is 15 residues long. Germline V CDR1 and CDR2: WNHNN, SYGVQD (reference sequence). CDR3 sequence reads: CASSEYDRGRNEQFF. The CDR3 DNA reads TGCGCCAGCAGTGAGTATGACAGGGGGCGGAATGAGCAGTTCTTC.

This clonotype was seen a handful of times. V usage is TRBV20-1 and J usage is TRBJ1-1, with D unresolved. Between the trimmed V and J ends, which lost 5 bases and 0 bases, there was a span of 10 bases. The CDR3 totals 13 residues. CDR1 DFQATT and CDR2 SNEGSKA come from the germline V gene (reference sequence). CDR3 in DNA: TGCAGTGCTGCAGACACTTTGAACACTGAAGCTTTCTTT. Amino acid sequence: CSAADTLNTEAFF.

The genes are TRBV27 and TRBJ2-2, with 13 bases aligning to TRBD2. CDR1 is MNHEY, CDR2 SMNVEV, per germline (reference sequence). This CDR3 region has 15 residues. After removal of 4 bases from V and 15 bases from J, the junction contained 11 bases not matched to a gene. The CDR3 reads CASSSYGLAGDPLFF. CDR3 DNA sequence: TGTGCCAGCAGTTCCTATGGACTAGCGGGAGACCCGTTGTTTTTT.

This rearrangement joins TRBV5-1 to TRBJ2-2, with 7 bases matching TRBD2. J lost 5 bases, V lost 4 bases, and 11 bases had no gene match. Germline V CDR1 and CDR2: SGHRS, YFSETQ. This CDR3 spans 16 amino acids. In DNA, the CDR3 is TGCGCCAGCAGCCTATTAGCGGGCTCGGGAACCGGGGAGCTGTTTTTT. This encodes CASSLLAGSGTGELFF.

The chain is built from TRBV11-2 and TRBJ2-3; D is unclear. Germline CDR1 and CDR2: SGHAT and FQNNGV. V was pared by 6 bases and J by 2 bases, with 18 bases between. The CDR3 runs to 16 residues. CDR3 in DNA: TGTGCCAGCAGTCCCGCTGACCGTTTCCTCACAGATACGCAGTATTTT. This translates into CASSPADRFLTDTQYF.

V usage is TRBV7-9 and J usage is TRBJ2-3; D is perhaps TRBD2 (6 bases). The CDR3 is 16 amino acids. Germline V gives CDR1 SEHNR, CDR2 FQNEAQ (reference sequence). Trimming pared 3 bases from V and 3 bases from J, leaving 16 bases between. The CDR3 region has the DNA TGTGCCAGCAGCTTGGGACTCTCTGGGGATACAGATACGCAGTATTTT. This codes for CASSLGLSGDTDTQYF.

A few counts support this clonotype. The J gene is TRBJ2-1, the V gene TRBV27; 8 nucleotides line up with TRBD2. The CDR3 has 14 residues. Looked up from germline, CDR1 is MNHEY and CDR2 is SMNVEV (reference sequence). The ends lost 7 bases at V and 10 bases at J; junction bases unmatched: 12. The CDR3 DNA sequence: TGTGCCAGCAAATCCGGGACTAGTGGTACGGAGCAGTTCTTC. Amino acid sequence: CASKSGTSGTEQFF.

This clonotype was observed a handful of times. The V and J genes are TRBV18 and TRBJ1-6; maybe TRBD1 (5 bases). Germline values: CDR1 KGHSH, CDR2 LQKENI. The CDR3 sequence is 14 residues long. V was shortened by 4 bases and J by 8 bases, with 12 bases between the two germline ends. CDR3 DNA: TGTGCCAGCTCACTCCGGGACGAGGATTCACCCCTCCACTTT. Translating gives CASSLRDEDSPLHF.

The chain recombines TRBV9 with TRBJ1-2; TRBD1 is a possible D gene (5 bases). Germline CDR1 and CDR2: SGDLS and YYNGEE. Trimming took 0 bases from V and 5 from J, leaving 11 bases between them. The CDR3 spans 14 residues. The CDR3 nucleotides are TGTGCCAGCAGCGTAGGGGGGGGAAGGTATGGCTACACCTTC. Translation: CASSVGGGRYGYTF.